What follows describes a single T cell receptor beta chain. Its antigen is not known. Evenly divided among several immunoSEQ plates was the genomic DNA of each subset. Repertoires were generated with immunoSEQ multiplex PCR, while TCRdb's copy carries only in-frame clones and drops some. This sample has fewer than 1.6 million clones; approximately 98.5% occur once, and the top ten carry 0.36%. The CDR3 is 16 amino acids. The V end lost 0 bases, the J end lost 0 bases, and 10 bases lay between the germline ends. Germline lookup yields CDR1 SGHRS and CDR2 YFSETQ. The sample originates from a study of shared clonotypes between healthy human individuals. Study-level information: CD4 naive and memory got three plates each, CD8 naive two, CD8 memory one. General observations from the study: Represented diversity (both genetic and exposure-history) was limited by the small number of donors.

This TCR was sampled from a man younger than 40 in good health. The genes are TRBV5-1 and TRBJ2-1; D unclear. What was sequenced was naive CD4+ T cells sorted from blood. Subset here: CD45RA+ positively selected. The CDR3 DNA sequence: TGCGCCAGCAGCTTGGGGGCATCAAGCTCCTACAATGAGCAGTTCTTC. Amino acids: CASSLGASSSYNEQFF.